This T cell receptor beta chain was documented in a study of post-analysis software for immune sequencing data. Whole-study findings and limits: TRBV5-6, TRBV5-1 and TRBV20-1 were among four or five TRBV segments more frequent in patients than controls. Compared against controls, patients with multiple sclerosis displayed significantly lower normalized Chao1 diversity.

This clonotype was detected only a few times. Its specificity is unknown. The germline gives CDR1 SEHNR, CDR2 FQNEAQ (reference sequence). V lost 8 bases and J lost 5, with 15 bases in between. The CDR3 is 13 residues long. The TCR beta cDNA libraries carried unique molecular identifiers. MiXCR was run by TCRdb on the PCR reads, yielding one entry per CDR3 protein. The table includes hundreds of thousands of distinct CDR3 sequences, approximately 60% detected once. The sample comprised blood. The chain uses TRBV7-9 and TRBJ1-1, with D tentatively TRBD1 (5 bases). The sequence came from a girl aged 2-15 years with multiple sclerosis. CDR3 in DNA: TGTGCCAGCTCTCCCACTGGGGGAACTGAAGCTTTCTTT. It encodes CASSPTGGTEAFF. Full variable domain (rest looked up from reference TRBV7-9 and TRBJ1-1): DTGVSQNPRHKITKRGQNVTFRCDPISEHNRLYWYRQTLGQGPEFLTYFQNEAQLEKSRLLSDRFSAERPKGSFSTLEIQRTEQGDSAMYLCASSPTGGTEAFFGQGTRLTVV.